The rows below give T cell receptor beta chains drawn from one sample of a study of cytomegalovirus exposure and HLA in healthy donors. This table comes from immunoSEQ multiplex PCR, and its TCRdb copy is limited to in-frame clones, with some not included. The sample includes about 120,000 clones, roughly 87% of them seen just once. Source material: PBMCs. These receptor sequences come from a woman aged 18-29 years in good health and CMV-seronegative. Each CDR3 is given with its conserved first and last residue. D genes are given only for firm matches. Clone sizes are given selectively: once, few, many, or a class where the clone is expanded.

clone_size,v_call,d_call,cdr3_length,j_call,cdr3_nt,cdr3_aa
-,TRBV7-2,-,15,TRBJ1-1,TGTGCCAGCAGCTCCCTGAGCCGGACAGACACTGAAGCTTTCTTT,CASSSLSRTDTEAFF
once,TRBV12-5,TRBD2,16,TRBJ2-3,TGTGCTAGTGGTTTGGGACTAGCGGGAAGCACAGATACGCAGTATTTT,CASGLGLAGSTDTQYF
-,TRBV30,TRBD2,14,TRBJ2-1,TGTGCCTGGAGTAGACCGGGGGGAGACAATGAGCAGTTCTTC,CAWSRPGGDNEQFF
-,TRBV21-1,-,17,TRBJ2-3,TGTGCCAGCAGCAAAACCCAGCGATCGAAAAGCACAGATACGCAGTATTTT,CASSKTQRSKSTDTQYF
-,TRBV19,TRBD1,16,TRBJ1-2,TGTGCCAGTACCTCCGGACAGGGGGCGCTTAGTTATGGCTACACCTTC,CASTSGQGALSYGYTF
-,TRBV19,TRBD2,16,TRBJ2-2,TGTGCCAGTAGTGCCCGGGGGGGATTCAACACCGGGGAGCTGTTTTTT,CASSARGGFNTGELFF
-,TRBV2,TRBD1,15,TRBJ1-2,TGTGCCAGCAGTGAGGGACAGAACATGTACTATGGCTACACCTTC,CASSEGQNMYYGYTF
-,TRBV5-1,-,15,TRBJ2-3,TGCGCCAGCAGCGTGGACGGTGGTAGCACAGATACGCAGTATTTT,CASSVDGGSTDTQYF
-,TRBV7-2,-,16,TRBJ1-5,TGTGCCAGCAGTTGGGGAGGGACGGGTCAAAATCAGCCCCAGCATTTT,CASSWGGTGQNQPQHF
-,TRBV4-3,-,15,TRBJ1-3,TGCGCCAGCAGCCAAGATATGAGCTCTGGAAACACCATATATTTT,CASSQDMSSGNTIYF
-,TRBV19,-,13,TRBJ2-7,TGTGCCAGTAGTACCTCCTTCTCCTACGAGCAGTACTTC,CASSTSFSYEQYF
-,TRBV5-1,TRBD2,16,TRBJ2-1,TGCGCCAGCAGCTTTACTAGCGGGAGCTACTACAATGAGCAGTTCTTC,CASSFTSGSYYNEQFF
few,TRBV6-1,-,13,TRBJ1-5,TGTGCCAGCAGGTTAACAGGGAATCAGCCCCAGCATTTT,CASRLTGNQPQHF
-,TRBV9,-,13,TRBJ2-2,TGTGCCAGCAGCGTACAGGGTTCCGGGGAGCTGTTTTTT,CASSVQGSGELFF
-,TRBV29-1,TRBD2,15,TRBJ2-1,TGCAGCGTCCTTCGGCTAGCGGGAGGGCAGAATGAGCAGTTCTTC,CSVLRLAGGQNEQFF
-,TRBV4-1,TRBD1,16,TRBJ2-7,TGCGCCAGCAGCCATATGCCCGGGACAGGGGGCAGCGAGCAGTACTTC,CASSHMPGTGGSEQYF
once,TRBV7-2,-,16,TRBJ1-5,TGTGCCAGCAGCCCGCCGACAAGAGTAGGCAATCAGCCCCAGCATTTT,CASSPPTRVGNQPQHF
-,TRBV6-1,-,15,TRBJ2-7,TGTGCCAGCAGTGGCTGGGGAGAGGGAACCTACGAGCAGTACTTC,CASSGWGEGTYEQYF
-,TRBV6-1,-,16,TRBJ2-2,TGTGCCAGCAGTGAAACCACCGGACTCAGCACCGGGGAGCTGTTTTTT,CASSETTGLSTGELFF
-,TRBV5-1,-,14,TRBJ2-7,TGCGCCAGCAGCTTGTTGGGACACCCCTACGAGCAGTACTTC,CASSLLGHPYEQYF
-,TRBV5-4,-,13,TRBJ2-7,TGTGCCAGCAGCTTGGACAACTCCTACGAGCAGTACTTC,CASSLDNSYEQYF
-,TRBV27,-,15,TRBJ1-2,TGTGCCAGCAGTCCAAATCCTACCCCGTTGCGGGGCTACACCTTC,CASSPNPTPLRGYTF
-,TRBV2,TRBD2,14,TRBJ2-5,TGTGCCAGCCGGGGACTAGTCACGCCGGGGACCCAGTACTTC,CASRGLVTPGTQYF
-,TRBV6-1,TRBD1,14,TRBJ2-7,TGTGCCAGCAGTCGACAGGGAAACTCCTACGAGCAGTACTTC,CASSRQGNSYEQYF
-,TRBV19,-,15,TRBJ2-6,TGTGCCAGTAAGTCCCGACAAACTGGGGCCAACGTCCTGACTTTC,CASKSRQTGANVLTF
-,TRBV2,-,15,TRBJ2-7,TGTGCCAGCAGTGACCGAGCGGGCCAAACCTACGAGCAGTACTTC,CASSDRAGQTYEQYF
once,TRBV19,TRBD1,16,TRBJ1-5,TGTGCCAGTAGTATAGATCGGCGACAGGGGGGTCAGCCCCAGCATTTT,CASSIDRRQGGQPQHF
-,TRBV7-3,-,11,TRBJ2-5,TGTGCCAGCAGCGCCGGGGAGACCCAGTACTTC,CASSAGETQYF
-,TRBV7-3,TRBD1,15,TRBJ1-2,TGTGCCAGCAGCTTCGGACAGGGAGGGAACTATGGCTACACCTTC,CASSFGQGGNYGYTF
-,TRBV5-1,-,13,TRBJ2-7,TGCGCCAGCAGCTTGATGACATATTACGAGCAGTACTTC,CASSLMTYYEQYF
few,TRBV9,TRBD1,14,TRBJ1-1,TGTGCCAGCAGCGTAGACTTACAGGGGCCTGAAGCTTTCTTT,CASSVDLQGPEAFF
-,TRBV4-2,TRBD1,17,TRBJ1-2,TGTGCCAGCAGCCAAGAGGCGATGGCAGGGGGCATCTATGGCTACACCTTC,CASSQEAMAGGIYGYTF
-,TRBV5-1,-,19,TRBJ2-6,TGCGCCAGCAGCTGGAATCTAGGACAGAAAGCTTCCGGGGCCAACGGCCTGACTTTC,CASSWNLGQKASGANGLTF
-,TRBV5-4,TRBD1,16,TRBJ1-2,TGTGCCAGCAGCAATGGCCGCCTCGGACAGGGCCATGGCTACACCTTC,CASSNGRLGQGHGYTF
-,TRBV19,-,18,TRBJ2-2,TGTGCCAGTAGTTCCCGGGACTCAATCTGGATAGGCACCGGGGAGCTGTTTTTT,CASSSRDSIWIGTGELFF
-,TRBV7-9,TRBD1,18,TRBJ1-1,TGTGCCAGCAGCCAAGGACAGGGGATCGGTGCCATGGACACTGAAGCTTTCTTT,CASSQGQGIGAMDTEAFF
few,TRBV10-3,-,14,TRBJ1-1,TGTGCCATCAGAGAGGGGCCGCCGAACACTGAAGCTTTCTTT,CAIREGPPNTEAFF
-,TRBV7-8,TRBD1,17,TRBJ2-7,TGTGCCAGCAGCTTAAGGGGGGGCGGGACAGGGGATTTCGAGCAGTACTTC,CASSLRGGGTGDFEQYF
-,TRBV6-5,TRBD1,13,TRBJ1-2,TGTGCCAGCAGATCGACTGACAGGGGTGACTACACCTTC,CASRSTDRGDYTF
-,TRBV5-6,-,13,TRBJ2-3,TGTGCCAGCAGACCTCCAAGCGCAGATACGCAGTATTTT,CASRPPSADTQYF
-,TRBV5-1,-,15,TRBJ1-4,TGCGCCAGCAGTGGCCCAGGGGCCACTAATGAAAAACTGTTTTTT,CASSGPGATNEKLFF
once,TRBV7-2,TRBD2,14,TRBJ2-5,TGTGCCAGCAGCTTACGGCGGGGGGGGGAGACCCAGTACTTC,CASSLRRGGETQYF
-,TRBV7-2,-,15,TRBJ1-2,TGTGCCAGCAGCCCTTGGGGGGGCGACGACTATGGCTACACCTTC,CASSPWGGDDYGYTF